Below are 27 T cell receptor beta chains sequenced from a single sample in a study of blood T cell repertoires in COVID-19. Only in-frame clones appear in the TCRdb table, and some are missing; sequencing was by immunoSEQ multiplex PCR. The sample includes over 45,000 clones, about three quarters seen only once; the top ten take around 20%. What was sequenced was peripheral blood. The receptors were gathered from a human donor with active or convalescent COVID-19. The donor label of this sample is uncertain.

The chain couples TRBV20-1 to TRBJ2-3; D remains ambiguous. The CDR3 is made up of 11 amino acids. V gave up 6 bases and J gave up 5 bases, with 9 bases separating them. Germline CDR1 reads DFQATT; CDR2 reads SNEGSKA (reference sequence). The CDR3 is CSATFGDTQYF. In DNA, the CDR3 is TGCAGTGCAACGTTCGGAGATACGCAGTATTTT.

This chain uses TRBV5-8 with TRBJ2-1, with 9 bases lining up with TRBD1. This CDR3 spans 15 amino acids. Germline V gene sequence: CDR1 SGHTS, CDR2 YDEGEE. V gave up 3 bases and J gave up 8 bases; unmatched junction bases: 9. CDR3 in amino acids: CASSSGTGLRDEQFF. The CDR3 DNA is TGTGCCAGCAGCTCCGGGACAGGGCTTAGGGATGAGCAGTTCTTC.

V gene TRBV11-3 combines with J gene TRBJ1-5; D unclear. The germline gives CDR1 SGHNT, CDR2 YENEEA. The CDR3 extends over 14 amino acids. Trimming pared 3 bases from V and 3 bases from J, leaving 9 bases between. Here the CDR3 DNA reads TGTGCCAGCAGCTTGGAGGGTCCCAATCAGCCCCAGCATTTT. Residues: CASSLEGPNQPQHF.

This clone occurred once. The rearrangement uses TRBV5-6 and TRBJ1-4, with D maybe TRBD1 (6 bases). The ends were cut back, 5 bases at V and 6 bases at J, with 14 bases in the middle. Germline V gives CDR1 SGHDT, CDR2 YYEEEE. This CDR3 spans 14 amino acids. This CDR3 reads CASRSTGNDEKLFF. In nucleotides, the CDR3 is TGTGCCAGCAGATCAACAGGGAACGATGAAAAACTGTTTTTT. Based on the CDR3 plus reference TRBV5-6 and TRBJ1-4, the full variable domain is DAGVTQSPTHLIKTRGQQVTLRCSPKSGHDTVSWYQQALGQGPQFIFQYYEEEERQRGNFPDRFSGHQFPNYSSELNVNALLLGDSALYLCASRSTGNDEKLFFGSGTQLSVL.

The V and J genes are TRBV3-1 (or the pseudogene TRBV3-2) and TRBJ2-7; TRBD2 matches 13 bases. After removal of 5 bases from V and 7 bases from J, the junction contained 5 bases not matched to a gene. This CDR3 is 14 amino acids long. Per germline, CDR1 LGHDT and CDR2 YNNKEL (reference sequence). CDR3 residues: CASSYGLAGDEQYF. Here the CDR3 DNA reads TGTGCCAGCAGCTATGGACTAGCGGGAGATGAGCAGTACTTC.

The V gene is TRBV19, the J gene TRBJ2-7; 8 nucleotides line up with TRBD2. With V trimmed by 3 bases and J by 6 bases, 10 bases remained unmatched. This CDR3 region has 15 residues. The germline CDR1 and CDR2 sequences are LNHDA and SQIVND (reference sequence). CDR3: CASSISSGRPGEQYF. The CDR3 region has the DNA TGTGCCAGTAGTATTTCCAGCGGGAGACCAGGCGAGCAGTACTTC.

This clone was recorded once. This sequence joins TRBV12-3 or TRBV12-4 and TRBJ2-7; TRBD1 aligns across 8 bases. The CDR3 is 13 amino acids. Trimming cost V 5 bases and J 2 bases; bases outside gene matches: 2. The CDR3 loop reads CASSPGQAYEQYF. The CDR3 region has the DNA TGTGCCAGCAGTCCGGGACAGGCCTACGAGCAGTACTTC.

This chain links TRBV28 with TRBJ2-5; 14 nucleotides line up with TRBD2. V lost 3 bases, J lost 4 bases, and 13 bases stayed unmatched. The CDR3 extends over 19 amino acids. CDR1 is MDHEN, CDR2 SYDVKM, per germline. Here the CDR3 reads CASSFFSGTSGRPPETQYF. The CDR3 DNA follows: TGTGCCAGCAGTTTTTTTTCCGGGACTAGCGGGAGACCCCCAGAGACCCAGTACTTC.

V gene TRBV5-6 combines with J gene TRBJ2-5; TRBD2 agrees at 12 bases. V lost 0 bases and J lost 4; bases outside the gene matches: 7. Germline V CDR1 and CDR2: SGHDT, YYEEEE. The CDR3 sequence is 17 residues long. DNA of the CDR3: TGTGCCAGCAGCTTGGCCATACTAGCGGGAGGAGGAGAGACCCAGTACTTC. Translating it yields CASSLAILAGGGETQYF. Based on the CDR3 plus reference TRBV5-6 and TRBJ2-5, the full variable domain is DAGVTQSPTHLIKTRGQQVTLRCSPKSGHDTVSWYQQALGQGPQFIFQYYEEEERQRGNFPDRFSGHQFPNYSSELNVNALLLGDSALYLCASSLAILAGGGETQYFGPGTRLLVL.

The V call is TRBV2, the J call TRBJ2-1; 9 bases match TRBD1. The CDR3 spans 15 residues. V dropped 5 bases and J dropped 4; count of bases not matched to a gene: 6. Germline-derived CDR1 and CDR2 are SNHLY and FYNNEI. The CDR3: CASSMGQGGYNEQFF. Here the CDR3 DNA reads TGTGCCAGCAGTATGGGACAGGGAGGGTACAATGAGCAGTTCTTC.

This clone appeared a single time. The chain joins TRBV24-1 to TRBJ2-3, with TRBD2 matching over 7 bases. This CDR3 spans 14 amino acids. Germline CDR1 reads KGHDR; CDR2 reads SFDVKD. V dropped 7 bases and J dropped 7; count of bases not matched to a gene: 10. The CDR3 nucleotides read TGTGCCACCAGGCCGGGAGGAGGAGGATATACGCAGTATTTT. Protein sequence: CATRPGGGGYTQYF.

The genes are TRBV18 and TRBJ2-7; D is perhaps TRBD1 (6 bases). This CDR3 region has 15 residues. The ends were cut back, 3 bases at V and 3 bases at J, with 15 bases in the middle. Germline V gives CDR1 KGHSH, CDR2 LQKENI. The CDR3 sequence is CASSPKGQGYYEQYF. For the CDR3, the DNA is TGTGCCAGCTCACCCAAGGGTCAGGGGTACTACGAGCAGTACTTC.

V and J are TRBV6-1 and TRBJ2-1; 11 nucleotides match TRBD2. V dropped 2 bases and J dropped 7; count of bases not matched to a gene: 4. The CDR3 runs to 15 residues. Germline V gives CDR1 MNHNS, CDR2 SASEGT. CDR3: CASSELAGGVNEQFF. CDR3 nucleotide sequence: TGTGCCAGCAGTGAACTAGCGGGAGGAGTGAATGAGCAGTTCTTC.

The table lists this clone with a few counts. The chain is built from TRBV19 and TRBJ1-2; 11 positions agree with TRBD1. Trimming took 1 base from V and 4 from J; bases not matched to a gene: 8. Germline lookup yields CDR1 LNHDA and CDR2 SQIVND (reference sequence). The CDR3 extends over 17 amino acids. The CDR3 DNA sequence: TGTGCCAGTAGTATAGCCCCTAGGGACAGGGGGAGCTATGGCTACACCTTC. It yields the protein CASSIAPRDRGSYGYTF. The complete variable domain, with remaining parts taken from reference TRBV19 and TRBJ1-2, reads DGGITQSPKYLFRKEGQNVTLSCEQNLNHDAMYWYRQDPGQGLRLIYYSQIVNDFQKGDIAEGYSVSREKKESFPLTVTSAQKNPTAFYLCASSIAPRDRGSYGYTFGSGTRLTVV.

Within the sample, this clone is medium-sized (0.01 to 0.1%). The V and J genes are TRBV4-2 and TRBJ2-7, with TRBD2 matching over 12 bases. V gave up 1 base and J gave up 3 bases; unmatched junction bases: 7. This CDR3 contains 17 residues. CDR1 and CDR2 (germline): LGHNA, YNFKEQ. The CDR3 nucleotides read TGTGCCAGCAGCCAAGGGACTAGCGGGATTACAGTCTACGAGCAGTACTTC. It codes for CASSQGTSGITVYEQYF.

V usage is TRBV6-5 and J usage is TRBJ1-1; D may be TRBD1 (6 bases). The V gene lost 8 bases and the J gene lost 5 bases, with 15 bases spanning the gap. Germline CDR1 MNHEY, CDR2 SVGAGI. This CDR3 is 13 amino acids long. CDR3: CASSWGRGTEAFF. CDR3 nucleotides: TGTGCCAGCTCCTGGGGGAGGGGGACTGAAGCTTTCTTT.

This chain links TRBV7-3 with TRBJ2-3; TRBD2 agrees at 7 bases. The CDR3 sequence is 18 residues long. Trimming removed 8 bases from V and 0 bases from J; junction bases left unmatched: 17. Germline CDR1 is SGHTA and CDR2 is FQGTGA. This CDR3 is CASSPSGIKYPSTDTQYF. The CDR3 nucleotides are TGTGCCAGCTCCCCTAGCGGCATCAAATACCCTAGCACAGATACGCAGTATTTT. Looking up the rest from reference TRBV7-3 and TRBJ2-3 gives the full variable domain: GAGVSQTPSNKVTEKGKYVELRCDPISGHTALYWYRQSLGQGPEFLIYFQGTGAADDSGLPNDRFFAVRPEGSVSTLKIQRTERGDSAVYLCASSPSGIKYPSTDTQYFGPGTRLTVL.

The rearrangement links TRBV29-1 to TRBJ1-5; 7 positions agree with TRBD1. This CDR3 region has 13 residues. Germline V gives CDR1 SQVTM, CDR2 ANQGSEA. The trim removed 6 bases at V and 4 bases at J, leaving 6 bases unmatched. As DNA, the CDR3 is TGCAGCGTCCAAGGACAGGAAAATCAGCCCCAGCATTTT. Translating it yields CSVQGQENQPQHF. Together with reference TRBV29-1 and TRBJ1-5, the CDR3 gives the full variable domain: SAVISQKPSRDICQRGTSLTIQCQVDSQVTMMFWYRQQPGQSLTLIATANQGSEATYESGFVIDKFPISRPNLTFSTLTVSNMSPEDSSIYLCSVQGQENQPQHFGDGTRLSIL.

V and J are TRBV3-1 (or the pseudogene TRBV3-2) and TRBJ2-2; weak D call: TRBD1 (5 bases). The CDR3 is 18 amino acids. CDR1 LGHDT and CDR2 YNNKEL come from the germline V gene (reference sequence). Trimming pared 1 base from V and 3 bases from J, leaving 18 bases between. The CDR3 nucleotides are TGTGCCAGCAGCCAAGTCCTCCTTAGTAGACAGTACACCGGGGAGCTGTTTTTT. This codes for CASSQVLLSRQYTGELFF.

V and J are TRBV25-1 and TRBJ1-4; no reliable D call. This CDR3 region has 15 residues. CDR1 is MGHDK, CDR2 SYGVNS, per germline. V was trimmed by 4 bases and J by 0 bases, leaving 9 bases between them. The DNA of the CDR3 is TGTGCCAGCAGTGGGGCGGGGACAACTAATGAAAAACTGTTTTTT. It is translated as CASSGAGTTNEKLFF. Variable domain in full (rest from reference TRBV25-1 and TRBJ1-4): EADIYQTPRYLVIGTGKKITLECSQTMGHDKMYWYQQDPGMELHLIHYSYGVNSTEKGDLSSESTVSRIRTEHFPLTLESARPSHTSQYLCASSGAGTTNEKLFFGSGTQLSVL.

This chain connects TRBV9 to TRBJ1-1, with D possibly being TRBD1 (5 bases). CDR1 SGDLS and CDR2 YYNGEE come from the germline V gene. V lost 3 bases and J lost 5, with 20 bases in between. The CDR3 is 16 amino acids. CDR3 DNA sequence: TGTGCCAGCAGCGATGGGCCCGGGGGGATCGGGACTGAAGCTTTCTTT. Translation: CASSDGPGGIGTEAFF.

This clone was detected only a few times. The chain carries TRBV30 and TRBJ1-5, with D possibly TRBD1 on 5 matching bases. The length of the CDR3 is 16 residues. V lost 1 base and J lost 5, with 18 bases in between. Germline-derived CDR1 and CDR2 are GTSNPN and SVGIG (reference sequence). The CDR3 loop is CAWSDSWGRPDQPQHF. DNA for the CDR3: TGTGCCTGGAGTGACTCATGGGGCAGACCAGATCAGCCCCAGCATTTT.

The gene calls are TRBV6-5 and TRBJ2-7; weak D call: TRBD2 (6 bases). The germline V gene encodes CDR1 MNHEY and CDR2 SVGAGI. The CDR3 loop spans 14 amino acids. The V end lost 7 bases, the J end lost 3 bases, and 16 bases lay between the germline ends. CDR3 DNA sequence: TGTGCCAGCATCAACGGGCCGGACTACTACGAGCAGTACTTC. This encodes CASINGPDYYEQYF.

The rearrangement uses TRBV6-5 and TRBJ2-5, with a possible D match to TRBD1 (6 bases). The V gene's germline CDR1 is MNHEY and CDR2 SVGAGI. The ends were cut back, 7 bases at V and 5 bases at J, with 17 bases in the middle. The CDR3 covers 14 residues. The CDR3 here is CASTVGDRWETQYF. CDR3 coding DNA: TGTGCCAGCACCGTGGGTGACAGGTGGGAGACCCAGTACTTC.

This sequence joins TRBV27 and TRBJ2-7; 13 bases are a match to TRBD2. The V segment lost 5 bases and the J segment 4 bases; nucleotides outside the gene matches: 5. This CDR3 is built from 15 residues. CDR1 MNHEY and CDR2 SMNVEV come from the germline V gene (reference sequence). The CDR3 nucleotides are TGTGCCAGCAGTGGGACTAGCGGGATGGGGTACGAGCAGTACTTC. It encodes CASSGTSGMGYEQYF.

The chain carries TRBV18 and TRBJ2-7; tentative D call: TRBD2 (6 bases). This CDR3 is 12 amino acids long. The germline V gene has CDR1 KGHSH and CDR2 LQKENI. V was trimmed by 6 bases and J by 6 bases, leaving 12 bases between them. The CDR3 spells CASSGGTSEQYF. The CDR3 nucleotides read TGTGCCAGCTCGGGGGGAACCTCCGAGCAGTACTTC.

This chain connects TRBV5-1 to TRBJ1-1; D gene unclear. Germline CDR1 and CDR2: SGHRS and YFSETQ. The CDR3 is 13 residues long. With 0 bases removed from V and 6 bases from J, the gap between germline ends came to 9 bases. CDR3 in DNA: TGCGCCAGCAGCTTGGAAGAGAGGCCTGAAGCTTTCTTT. It encodes CASSLEERPEAFF.